What follows are 24 T cell receptor beta chains derived from one specimen sequenced in a study of cytomegalovirus exposure and HLA in healthy donors. The PCR employed 60 Vbeta primers together with 13 Jbeta primers. Sequencing was performed with immunoSEQ multiplex PCR; in TCRdb, only in-frame clones are kept and a portion is missing. This sample carries 100,000 to 150,000 clones, with around 1.6% going to the ten biggest clones. The sample taken for sequencing was PBMCs. These receptors came from a woman aged 35 to 49 in good health and CMV-seropositive.

The chain is built from TRBV7-2 and TRBJ2-7, with D perhaps TRBD2 (6 bases). Trimming took off 0 bases at V and 0 bases at J, with 6 bases between the two ends. CDR1 SGHTA and CDR2 FQGNSA come from the germline V gene. This CDR3 contains 14 residues. This chain's CDR3 is CASSLARDSYEQYF. The CDR3 DNA follows: TGTGCCAGCAGCTTAGCGCGGGACTCCTACGAGCAGTACTTC. Variable domain in full (rest from reference TRBV7-2 and TRBJ2-7): GAGVSQSPSNKVTEKGKDVELRCDPISGHTALYWYRQSLGQGLEFLIYFQGNSAPDKSGLPSDRFSAERTGGSVSTLTIQRTQQEDSAVYLCASSLARDSYEQYFGPGTRLTVT.

The chain carries TRBV15 and TRBJ2-3; a weak D match, TRBD1 (6 bases). Deletions cut 6 bases from V and 0 bases from J, with 10 bases between. Germline CDR1 and CDR2: LNHNV and YYDKDF (reference sequence). The CDR3 covers 14 residues. The CDR3 is CATSRGRSTDTQYF. CDR3 sequence (DNA): TGTGCCACCAGTAGGGGGAGAAGCACAGATACGCAGTATTTT.

The V gene is TRBV28, the J gene TRBJ2-5; 7 bases agree with TRBD1. J was trimmed by 2 bases and V by 5 bases; bases with no gene match: 11. This CDR3 has 16 amino acids. Germline V gene data show CDR1 as MDHEN and CDR2 as SYDVKM. The CDR3 DNA reads as TGTGCCAGCAGTCCAACGACAGGGTGGGGGCAAGAGACCCAGTACTTC. Encoded protein: CASSPTTGWGQETQYF.

In DNA, the CDR3 is TGTGCCAGCAGTTTGGGGCCCGCCTACAATGAGCAGTTCTTC. Translating it yields CASSLGPAYNEQFF. This rearrangement joins TRBV28 to TRBJ2-1, with D perhaps matching TRBD1 (5 bases). The CDR3 extends over 14 amino acids. The V gene lost 3 bases and the J gene lost 2 bases, with 8 bases spanning the gap. Germline V gene lookup returns CDR1 MDHEN and CDR2 SYDVKM. The variable domain in full, completed from reference TRBV28 and TRBJ2-1, reads DVKVTQSSRYLVKRTGEKVFLECVQDMDHENMFWYRQDPGLGLRLIYFSYDVKMKEKGDIPEGYSVSREKKERFSLILESASTNQTSMYLCASSLGPAYNEQFFGPGTRLTVL.

The chain employs TRBV29-1 and TRBJ2-7; TRBD2 matches at 10 bases. The CDR3 totals 13 residues. The V and J ends lost 7 bases and 1 base, in that order; junction bases with no gene match: 4. The germline CDR1 and CDR2 sequences are SQVTM and ANQGSEA. CDR3 in DNA: TGCAGCGCTTGGACTAGCGGTTCCTACGAGCAGTACTTC. Protein product: CSAWTSGSYEQYF.

This chain joins TRBV5-1 and TRBJ1-1; 7 positions match TRBD1. CDR1 SGHRS and CDR2 YFSETQ come from the germline V gene. The CDR3 extends over 16 amino acids. V was pared by 3 bases and J by 2 bases, with 10 bases of the junction left unmatched. The CDR3, as DNA: TGCGCCAGCAGCTGGGCTGACAGGGCCGGTAACACTGAAGCTTTCTTT. This gives the protein CASSWADRAGNTEAFF.

V usage is TRBV12-5 and J usage is TRBJ2-1, with 8 bases matching TRBD2. The J segment lost 7 bases and the V segment lost 3 bases, leaving 5 bases of the junction unmatched. Germline CDR1 and CDR2: LGHNT and FRNRAP. The CDR3 spans 14 residues. CDR3 sequence: CASGFGTRVNEQFF. In nucleotides, the CDR3 is TGTGCTAGTGGTTTCGGGACTAGGGTAAATGAGCAGTTCTTC.

The chain couples TRBV7-8 to TRBJ2-1, with TRBD2 matching over 11 bases. The CDR3 covers 19 residues. Germline V lookup: CDR1 SGHVS, CDR2 FQNEAQ. V lost 5 bases, J lost 0 bases, and 12 bases stayed unmatched. CDR3 in amino acids: CASSPLAGGLTSSYNEQFF. DNA for the CDR3: TGTGCCAGCAGCCCGCTAGCGGGAGGCCTGACTAGCTCCTACAATGAGCAGTTCTTC.

The chain carries TRBV6-5 and TRBJ2-2; TRBD1 matches at 8 bases. The germline CDR1 and CDR2 sequences are MNHEY and SVGAGI. The CDR3 loop spans 15 amino acids. The trim removed 6 bases at V and 2 bases at J, leaving 5 bases unmatched. CDR3 sequence (DNA): TGTGCCAGCAGGATGGACAGGGTAAACACCGGGGAGCTGTTTTTT. This encodes CASRMDRVNTGELFF.

The rearrangement uses TRBV19 and TRBJ2-3; the match to TRBD2 covers 8 bases. Germline values: CDR1 LNHDA, CDR2 SQIVND (reference sequence). Trimming removed 6 bases from V and 0 bases from J; junction bases left unmatched: 5. This CDR3 comprises 15 residues. CDR3 sequence reads: CASRVSGKSTDTQYF. CDR3 DNA sequence: TGTGCCAGTAGAGTTAGCGGGAAGAGCACAGATACGCAGTATTTT. The entire variable domain, with the rest obtained from reference TRBV19 and TRBJ2-3, is as follows: DGGITQSPKYLFRKEGQNVTLSCEQNLNHDAMYWYRQDPGQGLRLIYYSQIVNDFQKGDIAEGYSVSREKKESFPLTVTSAQKNPTAFYLCASRVSGKSTDTQYFGPGTRLTVL.

V is TRBV7-9 and J is TRBJ2-5; D ambiguous. Germline values: CDR1 SEHNR, CDR2 FQNEAQ (reference sequence). The CDR3 consists of 15 residues. The ends were cut back, 3 bases at V and 0 bases at J, with 11 bases in the middle. This CDR3 is CASSFLDGYQETQYF. The CDR3 DNA reads as TGTGCCAGCAGCTTTCTCGACGGGTACCAAGAGACCCAGTACTTC.

The chain joins TRBV9 to TRBJ2-6; the D gene is possibly TRBD1 (6 bases). With 4 bases removed from V and 13 bases from J, the gap between germline ends came to 15 bases. The CDR3 totals 13 residues. Germline V lookup: CDR1 SGDLS, CDR2 YYNGEE. The CDR3 reads CASSNGRGMVLTF. The CDR3 DNA follows: TGTGCCAGCAGCAATGGCAGGGGTATGGTCCTGACTTTC. Full variable domain (outside the CDR3, taken from reference TRBV9 and TRBJ2-6): DSGVTQTPKHLITATGQRVTLRCSPRSGDLSVYWYQQSLDQGLQFLIQYYNGEERAKGNILERFSAQQFPDLHSELNLSSLELGDSALYFCASSNGRGMVLTFGAGSRLTVL.

CDR3 DNA sequence: TGCGCCAGCAGCCAAGTCGGGATGAACACTGAAGCTTTCTTT. Its translation is CASSQVGMNTEAFF. The rearrangement uses TRBV4-3 and TRBJ1-1, with no clear D. With 1 base removed from V and 0 bases from J, the gap between germline ends came to 6 bases. This CDR3 has 14 residues. The germline gives CDR1 LGHNA, CDR2 YSLEER.

The V and J genes are TRBV6-4 and TRBJ2-2; weak D call: TRBD2 (6 bases). The CDR3 extends over 15 amino acids. Germline-derived CDR1 and CDR2 are MRHNA and SNTAGT. Trimming shortened V by 2 bases and J by 4 bases, and 11 bases separated the two germline ends. The CDR3 DNA is TGTGCCAGCAGTGACGGGGAGGTGGGCACCGGGGAGCTGTTTTTT. It specifies CASSDGEVGTGELFF.

This chain uses TRBV7-2 with TRBJ2-7; TRBD2 matches at 16 bases. V was clipped by 1 base and J by 6 bases; unmatched bases: 9. The germline CDR1 and CDR2 sequences are SGHTA and FQGNSA. The CDR3 extends over 18 amino acids. The CDR3 DNA is TGTGCCAGCAGCTTAGTCGGAGGGACTAGCGGGAGGGCAAGCGAGCAGTACTTC. This sequence encodes CASSLVGGTSGRASEQYF.

The chain employs TRBV12-5 and TRBJ1-3; 10 bases are shared with TRBD1. In germline, CDR1 is LGHNT, CDR2 FRNRAP. The length of the CDR3 is 16 residues. Trimming removed 6 bases from V and 0 bases from J; junction bases left unmatched: 5. The CDR3 nucleotides read TGTGCTAGTGGCTTAGGACAGGGGGTCTCTGGAAACACCATATATTTT. Its translation is CASGLGQGVSGNTIYF.

This chain uses TRBV5-6 with TRBJ2-7; 7 bases are shared with TRBD2. Germline V lookup: CDR1 SGHDT, CDR2 YYEEEE. This CDR3 is 13 amino acids long. Losses at the gene ends were 4 bases for V and 5 bases for J; bases not matched to a gene: 6. This CDR3 is CASSPGLVHEQYF. The CDR3 DNA is TGTGCCAGCAGCCCCGGACTAGTCCACGAGCAGTACTTC.

As concerns this clone: At the DNA level, this CDR3 is encoded by other sequences in the same sample as well. J is TRBJ2-7 and V is TRBV14; D gene unclear. V lost 1 base and J 4 bases, leaving 5 bases between the germline ends. The germline gives CDR1 SGHDN, CDR2 FVKESK. The CDR3 consists of 12 residues. The CDR3 nucleotides are TGTGCCAGCAGCCAAGGGCAATACGAGCAGTACTTC. Amino acid sequence: CASSQGQYEQYF.

The rearrangement joins TRBV9 to TRBJ2-5; D may be TRBD2 (6 bases). The J call is doubtful: the DNA matches TRBJ2-7 better. Germline loops: CDR1 SGDLS, CDR2 YYNGEE. This CDR3 contains 14 residues. CDR3 in DNA: TGTGCCAGCAGCGTAGGAGTAGCGGCCTACGAGCAGTACTTC. This gives the protein CASSVGVAAYEQYF.

This chain uses TRBV30 with TRBJ2-5; possible D gene TRBD2, 5 bases. The CDR3 is made up of 13 amino acids. Per germline, CDR1 GTSNPN and CDR2 SVGIG (reference sequence). Trimming removed 2 bases from V and 0 bases from J, with 7 bases in between. CDR3: CAWSTGNQETQYF. CDR3 nucleotides: TGTGCCTGGAGTACCGGGAACCAAGAGACCCAGTACTTC. Based on the CDR3 plus reference TRBV30 and TRBJ2-5, the full variable domain is SQTIHQWPATLVQPVGSPLSLECTVEGTSNPNLYWYRQAAGRGLQLLFYSVGIGQISSEVPQNLSASRPQDRQFILSSKKLLLSDSGFYLCAWSTGNQETQYFGPGTRLLVL.

V usage is TRBV4-3 and J usage is TRBJ2-1, with TRBD2 identical over 8 bases. CDR1 is LGHNA and CDR2 is YSLEER in the germline V gene. The CDR3 is made up of 14 amino acids. J was trimmed by 5 bases and V by 4 bases; bases with no gene match: 4. Here the CDR3 DNA reads TGCGCCAGCAGCCCTTTACTAGCGGACAATGAGCAGTTCTTC. Translating gives CASSPLLADNEQFF.

This chain connects TRBV5-6 to TRBJ2-1, with TRBD2 as a possible D gene (6 bases). Germline V gene data show CDR1 as SGHDT and CDR2 as YYEEEE. This CDR3 region has 14 residues. The ends were cut back, 6 bases at V and 5 bases at J, with 15 bases in the middle. The CDR3 sequence is CASILVGEDNEQFF. Written as DNA, the CDR3 is TGTGCCAGCATCCTGGTGGGGGAGGACAATGAGCAGTTCTTC.

The chain uses TRBV30 and TRBJ1-2; D might be TRBD1 (5 bases). This CDR3 comprises 13 residues. Deletions cut 0 bases from V and 14 bases from J, with 19 bases between. The germline V gene encodes CDR1 GTSNPN and CDR2 SVGIG (reference sequence). CDR3 region: CAWSVIRQGPSTF. For the CDR3, the DNA is TGTGCCTGGAGTGTAATACGCCAGGGCCCTTCTACCTTC.

The chain links TRBV4-3 to TRBJ2-2, with D tentatively TRBD1 (5 bases). V gave up 0 bases and J gave up 1 base, with 9 bases separating them. Germline V gives CDR1 LGHNA, CDR2 YSLEER. The CDR3 runs to 16 residues. The CDR3 bases are TGCGCCAGCAGCCAAGAGTCAGGGTTGAACACCGGGGAGCTGTTTTTT. Translated: CASSQESGLNTGELFF.